The clone carrying this T cell receptor (beta chain) came up a few times. Its specificity is unknown. Unmatched junction bases numbered 8, after V lost 3 bases and J lost 7 bases. The germline CDR1 and CDR2 sequences are SQVTM and ANQGSEA. This CDR3 region has 14 residues. The data derive from a study of blood T cells in healthy people across ages. Study-wide results and limits: The unsorted PBMCs prevented any conclusive comparison of naive versus antigen-experienced cells. Roughly linear declines in TCR beta diversity per million T cells occurred with age.

The use of a sample-barcoded 5' primer and a J-beta primer mix characterized a second PCR of 7 to 11 cycles. Each CDR3 protein is one row after TCRdb ran MiXCR on the 5' RACE reads. The data hold roughly 2 million distinct CDR3 sequences, with just under 50% observed a single time. Aged about 6 to 90, donors were systemically healthy Caucasians from Russia. The authors isolated at least 6 million PBMCs per sample. This TCR was recovered from a woman aged 40 to 49 in good health. This chain connects TRBV29-1 to TRBJ2-1; 8 nucleotides match TRBD2. Input material: blood. The CDR3 region has the DNA TGCAGCGTTGATCAGCGGGGGATGTTGAATGAGCAGTTCTTC. The encoded protein is CSVDQRGMLNEQFF.